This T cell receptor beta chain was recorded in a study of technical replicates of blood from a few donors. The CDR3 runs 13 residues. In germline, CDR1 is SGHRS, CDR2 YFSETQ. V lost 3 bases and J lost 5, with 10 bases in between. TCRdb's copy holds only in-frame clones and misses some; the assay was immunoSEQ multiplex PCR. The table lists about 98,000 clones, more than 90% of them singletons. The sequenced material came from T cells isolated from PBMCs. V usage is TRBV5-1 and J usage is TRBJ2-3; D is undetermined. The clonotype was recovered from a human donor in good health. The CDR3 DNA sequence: TGCGCCAGCAGCTATCAGGTTCGAGATACGCAGTATTTT. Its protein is CASSYQVRDTQYF.